The present TCR beta chain was sequenced within a study of identical twins. With no exceptions, donors were healthy Caucasians. Findings and limits, study-wide: These conclusions were based on statistical analysis (cross-sectional, not following the same donors). Zero-insertion findings could be partly confounded by invariant cells (MAIT and iNKT cells). Cord blood beta clonotypes that were abundant carried fewer insertions, and memory repertoires showed no such trend.

On this clonotype: The antigen is unknown.

Using its own MiXCR run on the 5' RACE reads, TCRdb lists one record per CDR3 protein. The sample holds 410,000 or so distinct CDR3 sequences; roughly 18% are singletons and the top ten take 12%. This clonotype was sampled from a man aged 50 to 59 in good health. Sequenced input: naive T cells sorted from blood.

CDR3 amino acids: CASSPWGGFAYEQYF. The CDR3 nucleotides read TGTGCCAGCAGCCCTTGGGGCGGGTTTGCCTACGAGCAGTACTTC. The chain recombines TRBV4-2 with TRBJ2-7, with D perhaps assigned TRBD1 or TRBD2 (5 bases each). The V gene lost 4 bases and the J gene lost 2 bases, with 15 bases spanning the gap. This CDR3 spans 15 amino acids. Germline V lookup: CDR1 LGHNA, CDR2 YNFKEQ.